One T cell receptor (beta chain) is described in this entry. The antigen is undetermined. Assay: immunoSEQ multiplex PCR; the TCRdb copy retains only in-frame clones and omits some. Of under 150,000 clones listed, roughly 80% were seen once; the top ten hold about 4%. This sample was taken from a study of T cell responses to AZD1222 COVID-19 vaccine. General study findings and limits: Spike-specific TCR breadth and depth went up after people got two AZD1222 doses. As reported, nearly half of all spike-specific TCRs target variant regions that are unmutated. Clonal diversity was possibly underestimated, and white British individuals and females predominated among donors. Regions 160-218 and 743-854 held dominance among vaccine-associated CD4 TCRs, which spanned spike.

Trimming took 4 bases from V and 1 from J, leaving 19 bases between them. Germline CDR1 reads SGDLS; CDR2 reads YYNGEE. CDR3 length: 17 amino acids. This receptor was taken from an adult in good health. The V and J genes are TRBV9 and TRBJ2-3; maybe TRBD2 (5 bases). This specimen consisted of peripheral blood, obtained on day 0 of MenACWY control vaccination. The CDR3 region is CASSPPSGGSGTDTQYF. The CDR3 nucleotides are TGTGCCAGCAGCCCCCCGAGCGGTGGTAGCGGCACAGATACGCAGTATTTT.